Following are 11 T cell receptor beta chains from one sample sequenced in a study of a mutant IDH1 vaccine in newly diagnosed glioma. The time point is: week 47, end of study. Alongside topical imiquimod, each dose of vaccine comprised 300 ug of mutant IDH1 20-mer peptide. What these receptors recognize is not known. TCRdb's table, derived via immunoSEQ multiplex PCR, lists solely in-frame clones and lacks some. The sample yields 30,000 to 35,000 clones, more than 70% seen once. The sample here was PBMCs, taken from a glioma patient whose treatment included an IDH1 peptide vaccine. These receptors all come from a middle-aged man with glioma.

This clone has a single count. The rearrangement joins TRBV18 to TRBJ2-3; 7 bases agree with TRBD2. The germline V gene encodes CDR1 KGHSH and CDR2 LQKENI. This CDR3 region has 15 residues. V lost 3 bases to trimming and J lost 1 base; unmatched junction nucleotides: 4. In nucleotides, the CDR3 is TGTGCCAGCTCACCTGGCGGGAGCGGCACAGATACGCAGTATTTT. Protein: CASSPGGSGTDTQYF.

J is TRBJ2-3 and V is TRBV28; the match to TRBD2 covers 13 bases. The CDR3 covers 16 residues. Trimming cost V 5 bases and J 4 bases; bases outside gene matches: 6. Germline assignment: CDR1 MDHEN and CDR2 SYDVKM. As DNA, the CDR3 is TGTGCCAGCAGTCACGGACTAGCGGGAGTTCCAGATACGCAGTATTTT. It translates to CASSHGLAGVPDTQYF.

The J gene is TRBJ2-5, the V gene TRBV7-9; D gene uncertain. The CDR3 has 13 residues. V shed 2 bases and J shed 2 bases, with 6 bases lying between them. Germline CDR1 reads SEHNR; CDR2 reads FQNEAQ (reference sequence). CDR3 in amino acids: CASSLYSQETQYF. Here the CDR3 DNA reads TGTGCCAGCAGCTTATACTCTCAAGAGACCCAGTACTTC.

This chain links TRBV11-2 with TRBJ1-1; the D is unclear. The ends were cut back, 1 base at V and 1 base at J, with 7 bases in the middle. CDR3 length: 14 residues. In germline, CDR1 is SGHAT, CDR2 FQNNGV. CDR3 DNA: TGTGCCAGCAGCTTAGGGCACAAGAACACTGAAGCTTTCTTT. Its translation: CASSLGHKNTEAFF.

CDR3 DNA: TGTGCCAGCACTACAGCGACAGGGCCGGGGACTGAAGCTTTCTTT. It specifies CASTTATGPGTEAFF. V and J are TRBV6-5 and TRBJ1-1, with 7 bases fitting TRBD1. The V segment lost 7 bases and the J segment 5 bases; nucleotides outside the gene matches: 13. CDR3 length: 15 residues. Germline V gives CDR1 MNHEY, CDR2 SVGAGI.

As regards this clone: A read error may account for a junction end that differs from germline. Other DNA sequences in this sample translate to the same CDR3. The chain links TRBV15 to TRBJ1-1; D remains ambiguous. The CDR3 runs to 15 residues. Per germline, CDR1 LNHNV and CDR2 YYDKDF (reference sequence). The CDR3 protein is CATSRPLAPGTEAFF. CDR3 bases: TGTGCCACTAGCAGACCACTTGCCCCGGGCACTGAAGCTTTCTTT.

The V call is TRBV19, the J call TRBJ1-6; maybe TRBD1 (6 bases). Trimming pared 6 bases from V and 6 bases from J, leaving 39 bases between. CDR3 length: 23 residues. The germline CDR1 and CDR2 sequences are LNHDA and SQIVND (reference sequence). CDR3 loop: CASSRTGTDSRSKFYSLNSPLHF. CDR3 bases: TGTGCCAGTAGCCGAACCGGGACGGACAGTCGTAGTAAGTTTTACAGTCTTAATTCACCCCTCCACTTT. Filled out from reference TRBV19 and TRBJ1-6, the complete variable domain reads DGGITQSPKYLFRKEGQNVTLSCEQNLNHDAMYWYRQDPGQGLRLIYYSQIVNDFQKGDIAEGYSVSREKKESFPLTVTSAQKNPTAFYLCASSRTGTDSRSKFYSLNSPLHFGNGTRLTVT.

V and J are TRBV4-1 and TRBJ2-6; 10 positions match TRBD1. Losses at the gene ends were 2 bases for V and 0 bases for J; bases not matched to a gene: 4. This CDR3 region has 18 residues. Looked up from germline, CDR1 is MGHRA and CDR2 is YSYEKL. CDR3 region: CASSQKGTGVSGANVLTF. CDR3 nucleotide sequence: TGCGCCAGCAGCCAAAAGGGGACAGGGGTCTCTGGGGCCAACGTCCTGACTTTC.

The rearrangement uses TRBV9 and TRBJ1-4, with no clear D. The V gene's germline CDR1 is SGDLS and CDR2 YYNGEE. The CDR3 has 13 amino acids. V shed 3 bases and J shed 8 bases, with 11 bases lying between them. Written as DNA, the CDR3 is TGTGCCAGCAGCGCCCACGTGGAGGAAAAACTGTTTTTT. It translates to CASSAHVEEKLFF.

This clone showed up just a few times. The chain recombines TRBV10-1 with TRBJ2-1; TRBD1 might be the D (6 bases). The germline V gene has CDR1 WNHNN and CDR2 SYGVQD (reference sequence). Trimming removed 4 bases at V and 8 bases at J, with 18 bases between. The CDR3 runs 15 residues. The CDR3 spells CASSGSVLGADEQFF. CDR3 nucleotides: TGCGCCAGCAGTGGTTCAGTGTTGGGGGCTGATGAGCAGTTCTTC.

This clone was detected once. The chain links TRBV7-2 to TRBJ2-5, with D unresolved. The ends were cut back, 3 bases at V and 2 bases at J, with 10 bases in the middle. Per germline, CDR1 SGHTA and CDR2 FQGNSA. This CDR3 has 14 amino acids. CDR3: CASSFGLTQETQYF. DNA for the CDR3: TGTGCCAGCAGCTTCGGCCTCACTCAAGAGACCCAGTACTTC.